Listed here are 5 T cell receptor beta chains from one sample, sequenced in a study of Ad26.COV2.S vaccination and SARS-CoV-2 variants. Described treatment: some 19 received Ad26.COV2.S at low or high dose, single or two shots; 5 received placebo; per-sample allocation not given. Sampling was done on day 63 after the first vaccine or placebo injection. Clones were read by immunoSEQ multiplex PCR, and TCRdb kept only the in-frame ones, dropping some. The sample holds about half a million clones; roughly nine tenths are singletons and the top ten take 1.7%. The sequencing used peripheral blood, collected in a trial of Ad26.COV2.S vaccine versus placebo. Receptors were obtained from a person aged 18-65 years who received the Ad26.COV2.S COVID-19 vaccine or a placebo.

The chain combines TRBV25-1 with TRBJ2-7; 7 bases line up with TRBD1. Looked up from germline, CDR1 is MGHDK and CDR2 is SYGVNS. Trimming removed 5 bases from V and 7 bases from J; junction bases left unmatched: 17. The CDR3 is made up of 16 amino acids. CDR3 loop: CASSRPGQVAHLEQYF. CDR3 in DNA: TGTGCCAGCAGTAGGCCCGGACAGGTGGCCCACCTTGAGCAGTACTTC.

The CDR3 loop reads CATTGQGDTEAFF. The CDR3 nucleotides read TGTGCCACGACCGGACAGGGAGACACTGAAGCTTTCTTT. The V and J genes are TRBV7-9 and TRBJ1-1; 8 bases match TRBD1. This CDR3 has 13 residues. CDR1 is SEHNR and CDR2 is FQNEAQ in the germline V gene (reference sequence). The V and J ends lost 10 bases and 3 bases, in that order; junction bases with no gene match: 7.

The chain uses TRBV19 and TRBJ2-4, with D tentatively TRBD2 (6 bases). The CDR3 loop spans 13 amino acids. Trimming cost V 3 bases and J 6 bases, with 9 bases left between them. Germline-derived CDR1 and CDR2 are LNHDA and SQIVND (reference sequence). Written as DNA, the CDR3 is TGTGCCAGTAGTATCCCGGGGGTAAACATTCAGTACTTC. This gives the protein CASSIPGVNIQYF. Full variable domain (missing parts from reference TRBV19 and TRBJ2-4): DGGITQSPKYLFRKEGQNVTLSCEQNLNHDAMYWYRQDPGQGLRLIYYSQIVNDFQKGDIAEGYSVSREKKESFPLTVTSAQKNPTAFYLCASSIPGVNIQYFGAGTRLSVL.

This chain joins TRBV3-1 (or the pseudogene TRBV3-2) and TRBJ1-3, with D unresolved. Per germline, CDR1 LGHDT and CDR2 YNNKEL (reference sequence). The CDR3 extends over 16 amino acids. Trimming removed 0 bases at V and 0 bases at J, with 9 bases between. The CDR3 region is CASSQERSRSGNTIYF. As DNA, the CDR3 is TGTGCCAGCAGCCAAGAAAGATCCCGCTCTGGAAACACCATATATTTT.

This clone was detected a few times. This rearrangement joins TRBV7-9 to TRBJ2-2, with 8 bases matching TRBD1. Germline CDR1 and CDR2: SEHNR and FQNEAQ (reference sequence). V lost 5 bases, J lost 0 bases, and 5 bases stayed unmatched. CDR3 length: 16 amino acids. In DNA, the CDR3 is TGTGCCAGCAGCCAAGGGACAGGACCGAACACCGGGGAGCTGTTTTTT. This encodes CASSQGTGPNTGELFF.